This TCR beta chain was sequenced during a study of cytomegalovirus exposure and HLA in healthy donors. The PCR contained 60 Vbeta and 13 Jbeta primers. Original analysis: Later, roughly 86 million unique TCR beta chains were counted in an analysis, and approximately 9.9 million of them were shared. Only in-frame clones appear in the TCRdb table, and some are missing; sequencing was by immunoSEQ multiplex PCR. The DNA gave D and trimming, while V, J and clone size come from that table. Of 100,000 to 150,000 clones in the sample, around 81% were seen once. Trimming took 3 bases from V and 4 from J, leaving 9 bases between them. The CDR3 runs to 13 residues. Per germline, CDR1 MNHNS and CDR2 SASEGT. About this clone itself: Its antigen is not identified.

Study-wide results and caveats: Roughly uniform depth of sequencing across donors was assumed in presence/absence analyses.

The receptor was derived from a woman aged 50 to 60 in good health and CMV-seronegative. The rearrangement uses TRBV6-1 and TRBJ1-1; the D gene is possibly TRBD1 (5 bases). Input material: PBMCs. Here the CDR3 reads CASSEGGSTEAFF. The CDR3 DNA is TGTGCCAGCAGTGAGGGGGGAAGCACTGAAGCTTTCTTT.